This T cell receptor beta chain appears in the sequencing data of a study of blood T cell repertoires in COVID-19. The wider study: Acute and convalescent COVID-19 specimens originated in the United States, Italy and Spain. Nucleic acid was either cDNA or gDNA, and it came from T cells, B-cell-depleted T cells, or PBMCs.

In the source study's methods: Amplifying reference gene primers gave estimates of nucleated cell counts. TCRdb's table, derived via immunoSEQ multiplex PCR, lists solely in-frame clones and lacks some. V, J and clone size are taken as reported in that table, and D and trimming were inferred from the DNA itself. The sample has roughly 150,000 clones; approximately 73% are singletons. This clone was recorded only once. Sequenced: peripheral blood. This sequence originates from a man aged 55 to 70 with acute or convalescent COVID-19.

The chain's CDR3 is CASSLAGGLAGYYEQYF. The CDR3 DNA is TGTGCCAGCAGCTTAGCGGGTGGACTAGCGGGATACTACGAGCAGTACTTC. V gene TRBV7-2 combines with J gene TRBJ2-7; 12 bases are a match to TRBD2. The CDR3 is made up of 17 amino acids. The V gene's germline CDR1 is SGHTA and CDR2 FQGNSA. The trim removed 0 bases at V and 3 bases at J, leaving 6 bases unmatched.